These T cell receptor beta chains were read from a single sample in a study of cytomegalovirus exposure and HLA in healthy donors. The assay was immunoSEQ multiplex PCR, and TCRdb's table has in-frame clones only and misses some. The sample records roughly 120,000 clones, approximately 94% being singletons. Input material: PBMCs. Source of these receptors: a woman aged 18-29 years in good health and CMV-seronegative. Both conserved end residues are part of each CDR3. The D gene is left open where the match is weak. A clone size is listed for some rows: how often the clone was seen (once, few, many), or a class if it is expanded.

D gene,clone size,J gene,V gene,CDR3 protein,CDR3 DNA
TRBD1,.,TRBJ2-1,TRBV2,CASSDNRGVFNEQFF,TGTGCCAGCAGTGACAACAGGGGAGTGTTCAATGAGCAGTTCTTC
TRBD1,.,TRBJ1-6,TRBV30,CAWRGQGNSPLHF,TGTGCCTGGAGAGGACAGGGGAATTCACCCCTCCACTTT
.,.,TRBJ2-1,TRBV4-1,CASSHGDMDHEQFF,TGCGCCAGCAGCCACGGGGACATGGATCATGAGCAGTTCTTC
TRBD1,.,TRBJ2-7,TRBV7-9,CASSPGQGIYEQYF,TGTGCCAGCAGCCCGGGACAGGGGATCTACGAGCAGTACTTC
.,.,TRBJ1-4,TRBV5-1,CASSLSGRTSNEKLFF,TGCGCCAGCAGCCTGAGTGGGAGAACTTCTAATGAAAAACTGTTTTTT
TRBD1,.,TRBJ2-2,TRBV29-1,CSSLTGDGTGELFF,TGCAGCTCCTTGACAGGGGACGGCACCGGGGAGCTGTTTTTT
.,once,TRBJ1-1,TRBV6-1,CASRRGGQEEAFF,TGTGCCAGCAGGAGGGGGGGGCAAGAAGAAGCTTTCTTT
.,.,TRBJ2-7,TRBV25-1,CASSEYNSPRYF,TGTGCCAGCAGTGAATATAATAGCCCAAGGTACTTC
.,once,TRBJ2-6,TRBV19,CASSTLTLRYGANVLTF,TGTGCCAGTAGTACACTGACCCTCAGGTATGGGGCCAACGTCCTGACTTTC
TRBD1,.,TRBJ2-7,TRBV7-9,CASSSTGGVAYEQYF,TGTGCCAGCAGCTCGACAGGGGGTGTAGCCTACGAGCAGTACTTC
.,.,TRBJ2-3,TRBV2,CASSATGSDTDTQYF,TGTGCCAGCAGTGCGACAGGTTCGGACACAGATACGCAGTATTTT
.,.,TRBJ2-3,TRBV7-3,CASRAGSTDTQYF,TGTGCCAGCAGAGCGGGTAGCACAGATACGCAGTATTTT